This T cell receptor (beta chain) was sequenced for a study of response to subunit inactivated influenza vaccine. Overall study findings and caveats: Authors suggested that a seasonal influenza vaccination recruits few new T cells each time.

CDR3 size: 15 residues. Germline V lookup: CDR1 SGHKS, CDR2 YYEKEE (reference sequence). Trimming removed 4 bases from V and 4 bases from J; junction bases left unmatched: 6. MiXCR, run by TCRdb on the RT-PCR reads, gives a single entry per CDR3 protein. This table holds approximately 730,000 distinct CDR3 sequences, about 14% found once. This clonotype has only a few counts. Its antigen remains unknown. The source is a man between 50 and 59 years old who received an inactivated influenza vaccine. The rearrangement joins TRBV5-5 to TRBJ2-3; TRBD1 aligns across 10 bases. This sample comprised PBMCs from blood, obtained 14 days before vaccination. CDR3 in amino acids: CASSLTGGRSDTQYF. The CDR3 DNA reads TGTGCCAGCAGCCTGACAGGGGGCAGGTCAGATACGCAGTATTTT.